Shown below are 30 T cell receptor beta chains from a single sample sequenced in a study of blood T cell repertoires in COVID-19. The method was immunoSEQ multiplex PCR; TCRdb's version includes in-frame clones alone and lacks a portion of them. The sample yields 190,000 or so clones, roughly 90% seen once. Sequenced input: PBMCs or T cells enriched from blood (not recorded which). Source of these receptors: a woman aged 18-30 years who had recovered from COVID-19.

This chain connects TRBV14 to TRBJ1-4; D perhaps matches TRBD1 (5 bases). V lost 4 bases to trimming and J lost 6 bases, with 18 bases between them. The CDR3 sequence is 16 residues long. The germline V gene encodes CDR1 SGHDN and CDR2 FVKESK. Here the CDR3 reads CASSRDRGEEDEKLFF. The DNA for the CDR3 is TGTGCCAGCAGCCGAGACAGAGGGGAGGAAGATGAAAAACTGTTTTTT.

The chain combines TRBV29-1 with TRBJ1-2, with a weak D call TRBD1 (6 bases). The ends were cut back, 0 bases at V and 1 base at J, with 9 bases in the middle. The CDR3 contains 14 residues. CDR1 is SQVTM and CDR2 is ANQGSEA in the germline V gene. The CDR3 is CSVEDRGNNYGYTF. CDR3 sequence (DNA): TGCAGCGTTGAAGACAGGGGTAATAACTATGGCTACACCTTC.

This chain uses TRBV24-1 with TRBJ2-1; possible D gene TRBD1, 6 bases. This CDR3 spans 14 amino acids. Germline CDR1 and CDR2: KGHDR and SFDVKD. V lost 10 bases and J 4 bases, leaving 16 bases between the germline ends. This CDR3 is CATQGRLGYNEQFF. CDR3 coding DNA: TGTGCCACTCAGGGGCGGTTGGGGTACAATGAGCAGTTCTTC.

The genes are TRBV29-1 and TRBJ1-1; 8 nucleotides agree with TRBD1. The trim removed 5 bases at V and 6 bases at J, leaving 5 bases unmatched. Germline V gives CDR1 SQVTM, CDR2 ANQGSEA. The CDR3 consists of 12 residues. CDR3 region: CSVNRGGSEAFF. CDR3 sequence (DNA): TGCAGCGTTAACAGGGGGGGCTCTGAAGCTTTCTTT.

This chain uses TRBV5-1 with TRBJ1-4; D possibly corresponds to TRBD1 (6 bases). With 2 bases removed from V and 5 bases from J, the gap between germline ends came to 16 bases. The V gene's germline CDR1 is SGHRS and CDR2 YFSETQ. The CDR3 is 16 residues long. CDR3 residues: CASSFTGISANEKLFF. In nucleotides, the CDR3 is TGCGCCAGCAGCTTTACAGGGATTTCGGCCAATGAAAAACTGTTTTTT.

The chain is built from TRBV5-1 and TRBJ2-5, with TRBD1 matching 7 bases. The CDR3 contains 13 residues. From germline, CDR1 is SGHRS and CDR2 YFSETQ. With 3 bases clipped from V and 5 bases from J, the junction kept 4 bases outside the gene matches. CDR3 protein: CASSSWGQETQYF. The CDR3 coding sequence is TGCGCCAGCAGCTCGTGGGGACAGGAGACCCAGTACTTC.

The CDR3 DNA follows: TGCGCCAGCAGCTTGGGGACAGGGGCCTACGAGCAGTACTTC. Protein sequence: CASSLGTGAYEQYF. This rearrangement joins TRBV5-1 to TRBJ2-7, with TRBD1 matching over 9 bases. Germline-derived CDR1 and CDR2 are SGHRS and YFSETQ. J lost 2 bases, V lost 0 bases, and 0 bases had no gene match. This CDR3 comprises 14 residues.

The chain joins TRBV3-1 (or the pseudogene TRBV3-2) to TRBJ2-1; D is perhaps TRBD2 (6 bases). This CDR3 spans 15 amino acids. Trimming took 1 base from V and 7 from J, leaving 14 bases between them. CDR1 and CDR2 from the germline V gene are LGHDT and YNNKEL (reference sequence). The CDR3 DNA sequence: TGTGCCAGCAGCCAAGGGTCCGGCGGGGTGAATGAGCAGTTCTTC. Translation: CASSQGSGGVNEQFF.

V usage is TRBV11-2 and J usage is TRBJ2-2, with D uncertain. CDR1 and CDR2 (germline): SGHAT, FQNNGV. This CDR3 region has 13 residues. Trimming stripped 5 bases from V and 7 bases from J, with 11 bases between. Written as DNA, the CDR3 is TGTGCCAGCAGCATGTCCTCCGGCGGGGAGCTGTTTTTT. It translates to CASSMSSGGELFF.

This sequence joins TRBV24-1 and TRBJ2-7, with D unclear. The germline V and J ends were trimmed by 3 bases and 1 base, with 9 bases remaining between them. Per the germline V gene, CDR1 is KGHDR and CDR2 is SFDVKD. The CDR3 spans 14 residues. CDR3 nucleotide sequence: TGTGCCACCAGTGATCCCAGTGGTTCCTACGAGCAGTACTTC. Protein: CATSDPSGSYEQYF.

This rearrangement joins TRBV4-1 to TRBJ2-1; 7 bases fit TRBD1. CDR3 length: 12 amino acids. Germline CDR1 is MGHRA and CDR2 is YSYEKL. The ends lost 3 bases at V and 13 bases at J; junction bases unmatched: 6. The CDR3: CASSHPRGRQFF. Written as DNA, the CDR3 is TGCGCCAGCAGCCATCCCAGGGGGAGACAGTTCTTC.

V usage is TRBV3-1 (or the pseudogene TRBV3-2) and J usage is TRBJ2-1; the D gene is possibly TRBD1 (6 bases). This CDR3 is 13 amino acids long. Between the trimmed V and J ends, which lost 2 bases and 10 bases, there was a span of 12 bases. Germline values: CDR1 LGHDT, CDR2 YNNKEL (reference sequence). CDR3 DNA sequence: TGTGCCAGCAGCCAAAGATACAGGGACGAGCAGTTCTTC. Its translation is CASSQRYRDEQFF.

The V and J genes are TRBV28 and TRBJ2-7; 9 nucleotides match TRBD1. CDR1 and CDR2 from the germline V gene are MDHEN and SYDVKM. V trimming: 8 bases; J trimming: 5 bases; junction bases outside the gene matches: 7. This CDR3 contains 13 residues. CDR3 protein: CASGYRGQNEQYF. The CDR3 coding sequence is TGTGCCAGCGGTTACAGGGGGCAGAACGAGCAGTACTTC.

For the CDR3, the DNA is TGTGCCAGCAGGTTCACCGGGAGAACCAGCCGGGAGACCCAGTACTTC. Its protein product is CASRFTGRTSRETQYF. The chain uses TRBV6-6 and TRBJ2-5, with D maybe TRBD2 (6 bases). The CDR3 runs 16 residues. Germline V lookup: CDR1 MNHNY, CDR2 SVGAGI (reference sequence). Trimming stripped 6 bases from V and 5 bases from J, with 22 bases between.

This chain joins TRBV24-1 and TRBJ1-2; D not resolved. Germline V CDR1 and CDR2: KGHDR, SFDVKD. Trimming took off 9 bases at V and 4 bases at J, with 17 bases between the two ends. The CDR3 extends over 14 amino acids. CDR3: CATRGNGKLYGYTF. CDR3 DNA sequence: TGTGCCACCCGAGGGAATGGGAAGCTCTATGGCTACACCTTC.

The chain combines TRBV25-1 with TRBJ2-3, with 7 nucleotides matching TRBD1. The CDR3 contains 12 residues. The germline CDR1 and CDR2 sequences are MGHDK and SYGVNS. V trimming: 2 bases; J trimming: 14 bases; junction bases outside the gene matches: 7. The CDR3 DNA is TGTGCCAGCAGTGAACCCGGGACAGATGCGTATTTT. This codes for CASSEPGTDAYF.

The V gene is TRBV5-1, the J gene TRBJ1-1, with D perhaps matching TRBD1 (5 bases). This CDR3 spans 14 amino acids. V was shortened by 3 bases and J by 0 bases, with 9 bases between the two germline ends. The V gene's germline CDR1 is SGHRS and CDR2 YFSETQ. The CDR3 sequence: CASSWGGMNTEAFF. CDR3 nucleotides: TGCGCCAGCAGCTGGGGGGGTATGAACACTGAAGCTTTCTTT.

The chain has TRBV7-2 and TRBJ2-7; 8 bases agree with TRBD1. V gave up 1 base and J gave up 4 bases; unmatched junction bases: 6. This CDR3 has 15 amino acids. Germline V gene lookup returns CDR1 SGHTA and CDR2 FQGNSA. CDR3 protein: CASSLVPGGIYEQYF. Here the CDR3 DNA reads TGTGCCAGCAGCTTAGTACCAGGGGGCATATACGAGCAGTACTTC.

The chain carries TRBV6-1 and TRBJ2-7; unclear D gene. CDR1 and CDR2 from the germline V gene are MNHNS and SASEGT. The CDR3 is made up of 17 amino acids. Between the trimmed V and J ends, which lost 5 bases and 0 bases, there was a span of 20 bases. Written as DNA, the CDR3 is TGTGCCAGCAGTAAAGACCTTGCAGGTGCCTACTCCTACGAGCAGTACTTC. Its protein product is CASSKDLAGAYSYEQYF.

A single count supports this clone. As DNA, the CDR3 is TGTGCCACCAGTGACGAGGGACTGAACACCGGGGAGCTGTTTTTT. Translated: CATSDEGLNTGELFF. The chain joins TRBV24-1 to TRBJ2-2; weak D call: TRBD2 (6 bases). The CDR3 runs 15 residues. Germline CDR1 KGHDR, CDR2 SFDVKD. The V end was cut by 4 bases, the J end by 1 base, with 9 bases between.

This sequence joins TRBV28 and TRBJ2-3; weak D call: TRBD2 (5 bases). This CDR3 spans 13 amino acids. The germline V and J ends were trimmed by 8 bases and 7 bases, with 16 bases remaining between them. Germline values: CDR1 MDHEN, CDR2 SYDVKM. This chain's CDR3 is CASAEPRENTQYF. The CDR3 DNA sequence: TGTGCCAGCGCAGAGCCGAGGGAGAATACGCAGTATTTT.

The V call is TRBV2, the J call TRBJ1-2; D is unclear. V dropped 3 bases and J dropped 8 bases, with 10 bases sitting between them. There are 12 residues in the CDR3. CDR1 is SNHLY and CDR2 is FYNNEI in the germline V gene. The DNA for the CDR3 is TGTGCCAGCAGTGAGGAGGTTGGAGGCTACACCTTC. As protein: CASSEEVGGYTF.

The chain couples TRBV9 to TRBJ2-1; TRBD1 matches 7 bases. From germline, CDR1 is SGDLS and CDR2 YYNGEE. CDR3 length equals 15 residues. Germline trimming cut 5 bases from V and 11 bases from J; bases unmatched to any gene: 16. CDR3 nucleotide sequence: TGTGCCAGCAGTACGACAGGGAGTTTACGAGTTCAGCAGTTCTTC. This gives the protein CASSTTGSLRVQQFF.

The CDR3, as DNA: TGTGCCAGCTCTCATTCGGGGAACACTGAAGCTTTCTTT. As protein: CASSHSGNTEAFF. The chain couples TRBV28 to TRBJ1-1; D gene uncertain. Deletions cut 8 bases from V and 1 base from J, with 11 bases between. CDR1 and CDR2 from the germline V gene are MDHEN and SYDVKM. The CDR3 covers 13 residues.

The chain is built from TRBV6-5 and TRBJ1-1; 8 bases fit TRBD1. J gave up 5 bases and V 3 bases, and 5 bases lay outside the gene matches. This CDR3 is 14 amino acids long. CDR1 is MNHEY and CDR2 is SVGAGI in the germline V gene. The CDR3 is CASSYPGGETEAFF. CDR3 in DNA: TGTGCCAGCAGTTATCCAGGGGGCGAGACTGAAGCTTTCTTT.

This chain connects TRBV6-2 or TRBV6-3 to TRBJ1-5; 11 nucleotides align to TRBD1. CDR1 is MNHEY and CDR2 is SVGEGT in the germline V gene. This CDR3 is 19 amino acids long. The V gene end was trimmed by 2 bases and the J gene end by 2 bases; junction bases not matched to a gene: 11. CDR3 region: CASSYDGTGGWIGNQPQHF. The CDR3 DNA reads as TGTGCCAGCAGTTACGATGGGACAGGGGGTTGGATTGGCAATCAGCCCCAGCATTTT.

The chain links TRBV12-1 to TRBJ1-2. TRBV12-1 constitutes a pseudogene. The CDR3 has 16 residues. This CDR3 reads CASSRPRDDSFYGYTF. The CDR3 coding sequence is TGTGCCAGCAGCAGACCGCGGGATGACAGCTTCTATGGCTACACCTTC.

This clone appeared once. The genes are TRBV9 and TRBJ1-2, with TRBD1 matching over 7 bases. Germline V lookup: CDR1 SGDLS, CDR2 YYNGEE. The CDR3 covers 16 residues. The V and J ends lost 3 bases and 4 bases, in that order; junction bases with no gene match: 12. Written as DNA, the CDR3 is TGTGCCAGCAGCGCCGGGAGGGGGGACAGACGCTATGGCTACACCTTC. This gives the protein CASSAGRGDRRYGYTF.

The table lists this clone with a count of one. This chain links TRBV7-9 with TRBJ2-7; D gene unclear. The germline V gene encodes CDR1 SEHNR and CDR2 FQNEAQ (reference sequence). The germline V and J ends were trimmed by 2 bases and 5 bases, with 7 bases remaining between them. The CDR3 sequence is 12 residues long. CDR3 bases: TGTGCCAGCAGCTTAACGGTCGACGAGCAGTACTTC. Encoded protein: CASSLTVDEQYF.

The rearrangement joins TRBV5-5 to TRBJ1-1; tentative D call: TRBD1 (6 bases). The V gene lost 0 bases and the J gene lost 7 bases, with 10 bases spanning the gap. CDR1 is SGHKS, CDR2 YYEKEE, per germline (reference sequence). The CDR3 consists of 13 residues. The CDR3 here is CASSLGAGDEAFF. CDR3 nucleotides: TGTGCCAGCAGCTTGGGGGCAGGGGATGAAGCTTTCTTT.